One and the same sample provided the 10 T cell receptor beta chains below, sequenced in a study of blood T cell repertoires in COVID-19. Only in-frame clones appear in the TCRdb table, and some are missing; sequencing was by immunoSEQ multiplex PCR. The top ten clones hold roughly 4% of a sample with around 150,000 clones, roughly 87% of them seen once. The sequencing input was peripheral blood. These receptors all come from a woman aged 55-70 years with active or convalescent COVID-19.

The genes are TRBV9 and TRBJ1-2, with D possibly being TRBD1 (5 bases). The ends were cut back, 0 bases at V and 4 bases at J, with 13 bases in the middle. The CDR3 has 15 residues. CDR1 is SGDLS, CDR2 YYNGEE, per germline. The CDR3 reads CASSVVGHSLYGYTF. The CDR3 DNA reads TGTGCCAGCAGCGTAGTCGGACACAGCCTCTATGGCTACACCTTC.

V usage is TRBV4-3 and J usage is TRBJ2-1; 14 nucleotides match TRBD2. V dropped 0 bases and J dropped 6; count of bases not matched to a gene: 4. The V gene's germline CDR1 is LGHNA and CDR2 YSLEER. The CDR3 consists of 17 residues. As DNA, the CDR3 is TGCGCCAGCAGCCAAGATTGGGGACTAGCGGGGGTCAATGAGCAGTTCTTC. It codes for CASSQDWGLAGVNEQFF.

This chain's CDR3 is CASSIGVGKYGYTF. CDR3 DNA: TGTGCCAGTAGTATAGGAGTCGGGAAATATGGCTACACCTTC. J is TRBJ1-2 and V is TRBV19; no clear D. Germline-derived CDR1 and CDR2 are LNHDA and SQIVND (reference sequence). The CDR3 sequence is 14 residues long. V was cut by 1 base and J by 5 bases, with 11 bases left in between. The full variable domain, rest sourced from reference TRBV19 and TRBJ1-2, is DGGITQSPKYLFRKEGQNVTLSCEQNLNHDAMYWYRQDPGQGLRLIYYSQIVNDFQKGDIAEGYSVSREKKESFPLTVTSAQKNPTAFYLCASSIGVGKYGYTFGSGTRLTVV.

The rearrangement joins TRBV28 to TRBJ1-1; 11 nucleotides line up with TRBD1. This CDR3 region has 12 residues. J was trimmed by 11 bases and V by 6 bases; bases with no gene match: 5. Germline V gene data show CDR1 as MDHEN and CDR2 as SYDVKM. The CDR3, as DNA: TGTGCCAGCAGGGGACAGGGGGGATCGGCTTTCTTT. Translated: CASRGQGGSAFF.

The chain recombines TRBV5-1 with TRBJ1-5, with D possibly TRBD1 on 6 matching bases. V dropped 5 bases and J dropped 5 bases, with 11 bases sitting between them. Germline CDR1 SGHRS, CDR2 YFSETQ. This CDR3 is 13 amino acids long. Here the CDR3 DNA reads TGCGCCAGCAGGCGGGGGCTGGATCAGCCCCAGCATTTT. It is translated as CASRRGLDQPQHF.

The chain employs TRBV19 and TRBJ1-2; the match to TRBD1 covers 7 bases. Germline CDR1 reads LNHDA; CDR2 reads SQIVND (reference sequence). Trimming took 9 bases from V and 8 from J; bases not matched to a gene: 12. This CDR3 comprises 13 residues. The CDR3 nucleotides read TGTGCCAGAGTATTCGCAGGGGGTCGGGGCTACACCTTC. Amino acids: CARVFAGGRGYTF.

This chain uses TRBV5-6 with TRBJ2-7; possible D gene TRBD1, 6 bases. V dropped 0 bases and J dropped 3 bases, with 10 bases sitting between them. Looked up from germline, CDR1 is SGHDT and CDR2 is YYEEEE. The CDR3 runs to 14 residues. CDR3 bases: TGTGCCAGCAGCTTGGTGGACAGCTACTACGAGCAGTACTTC. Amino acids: CASSLVDSYYEQYF.

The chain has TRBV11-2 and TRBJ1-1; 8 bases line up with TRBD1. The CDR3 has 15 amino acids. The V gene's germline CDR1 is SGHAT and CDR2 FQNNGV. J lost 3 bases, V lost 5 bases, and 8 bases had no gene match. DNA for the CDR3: TGTGCCAGCAGCCGCCGACAGGGGACGGACACTGAAGCTTTCTTT. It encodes CASSRRQGTDTEAFF. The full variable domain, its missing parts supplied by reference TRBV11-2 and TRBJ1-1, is EAGVAQSPRYKIIEKRQSVAFWCNPISGHATLYWYQQILGQGPKLLIQFQNNGVVDDSQLPKDRFSAERLKGVDSTLKIQPAKLEDSAVYLCASSRRQGTDTEAFFGQGTRLTVV.

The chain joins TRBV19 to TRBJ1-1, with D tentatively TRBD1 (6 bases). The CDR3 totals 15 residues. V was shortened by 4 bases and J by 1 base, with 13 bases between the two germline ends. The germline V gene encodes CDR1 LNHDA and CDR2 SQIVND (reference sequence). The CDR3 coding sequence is TGTGCCAGTAGTAGCCCCCGACAGGAGAACACTGAAGCTTTCTTT. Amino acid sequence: CASSSPRQENTEAFF.

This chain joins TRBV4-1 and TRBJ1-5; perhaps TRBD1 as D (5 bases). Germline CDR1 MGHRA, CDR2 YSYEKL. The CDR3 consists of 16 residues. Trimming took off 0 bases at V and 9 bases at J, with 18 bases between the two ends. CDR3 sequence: CASSQDIQARSGPQHF. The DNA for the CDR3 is TGCGCCAGCAGCCAAGATATACAGGCACGCTCGGGGCCCCAGCATTTT.